The 22 T cell receptor beta chains presented below share a single source sample, sequenced in a study of Ad26.COV2.S vaccination and SARS-CoV-2 variants. Treatment noted: some 20 received Ad26.COV2.S at low or high dose, single or two shots; roughly five received placebo; per-sample allocation not given. Repertoires come from day 63 after the first vaccine or placebo injection. Produced via immunoSEQ multiplex PCR; TCRdb's table is partial and in-frame only. The sample lists some 250,000 clones; around nine tenths were seen once. The material sequenced was peripheral blood, taken in a trial of Ad26.COV2.S vaccine versus placebo. The receptors originated from a person aged 18 to 59 who received the Ad26.COV2.S COVID-19 vaccine or a placebo.

The rearrangement joins TRBV4-3 to TRBJ1-6, with D possibly TRBD1 on 5 matching bases. Trimming removed 2 bases from V and 5 bases from J, with 10 bases in between. The CDR3 consists of 15 residues. CDR1 is LGHNA and CDR2 is YSLEER in the germline V gene. CDR3 amino acids: CASSQLRQNNSPLHF. The CDR3 bases are TGCGCCAGCAGCCAACTCCGACAGAATAATTCACCCCTCCACTTT.

The V gene is TRBV6-4, the J gene TRBJ2-7; 9 positions match TRBD2. The J segment lost 0 bases and the V segment lost 5 bases, leaving 2 bases of the junction unmatched. Germline V lookup: CDR1 MRHNA, CDR2 SNTAGT. The CDR3 consists of 14 residues. The CDR3 protein is CASSPSGTSYEQYF. The CDR3 DNA is TGTGCCAGCAGTCCTAGCGGGACCTCCTACGAGCAGTACTTC.

This sequence joins TRBV7-3 and TRBJ2-3, with a weak D call TRBD2 (6 bases). This CDR3 is built from 15 residues. The V and J ends lost 5 bases and 1 base respectively, with 13 bases between them. Germline loops: CDR1 SGHTA, CDR2 FQGTGA. DNA of the CDR3: TGTGCCAGCAGCGCCTCCGGGACTCGCACAGATACGCAGTATTTT. Its protein product is CASSASGTRTDTQYF.

V gene TRBV14 combines with J gene TRBJ2-7; D remains ambiguous. The V gene's germline CDR1 is SGHDN and CDR2 FVKESK. V lost 5 bases and J lost 0, with 8 bases in between. The length of the CDR3 is 13 residues. This chain's CDR3 is CASSATVSYEQYF. In DNA, the CDR3 is TGTGCCAGCAGCGCGACGGTCTCCTACGAGCAGTACTTC. Variable domain in full (rest from reference TRBV14 and TRBJ2-7): EAGVTQFPSHSVIEKGQTVTLRCDPISGHDNLYWYRRVMGKEIKFLLHFVKESKQDESGMPNNRFLAERTGGTYSTLKVQPAELEDSGVYFCASSATVSYEQYFGPGTRLTVT.

V usage is TRBV11-3 and J usage is TRBJ2-7; either TRBD1 or TRBD2 may supply D (5 bases each). The CDR3 spans 13 residues. The germline CDR1 and CDR2 sequences are SGHNT and YENEEA. Trimming stripped 1 base from V and 3 bases from J, with 7 bases between. The CDR3 spells CASSLGGSYEQYF. CDR3 DNA sequence: TGTGCCAGCAGCTTAGGGGGGAGCTACGAGCAGTACTTC.

This sequence joins TRBV19 and TRBJ2-3; D call uncertain. This CDR3 spans 13 amino acids. CDR1 LNHDA and CDR2 SQIVND come from the germline V gene (reference sequence). V lost 6 bases, J lost 0 bases, and 7 bases lay in between. The CDR3, as DNA: TGTGCCAGTAGGCCTCATAGCACAGATACGCAGTATTTT. This gives the protein CASRPHSTDTQYF.

The rearrangement uses TRBV30 and TRBJ1-6, with a weak D call TRBD1 (5 bases). Trimming pared 0 bases from V and 8 bases from J, leaving 11 bases between. The CDR3 totals 14 residues. In germline, CDR1 is GTSNPN, CDR2 SVGIG (reference sequence). The DNA of the CDR3 is TGTGCCTGGAGTGTGAGGGGCAGGGATTCACCCCTCCACTTT. This translates into CAWSVRGRDSPLHF.

This rearrangement joins TRBV14 to TRBJ1-2; no reliable D call. V lost 2 bases, J lost 8 bases, and 12 bases lay in between. The CDR3 length is 13 residues. In germline, CDR1 is SGHDN, CDR2 FVKESK. CDR3 region: CASSQQTKGGYTF. CDR3 bases: TGTGCCAGCAGCCAACAAACAAAGGGAGGCTACACCTTC.

V gene TRBV9 combines with J gene TRBJ1-1, with D maybe TRBD1 (5 bases). With 0 bases removed from V and 4 bases from J, the gap between germline ends came to 25 bases. The CDR3 extends over 19 amino acids. Germline-derived CDR1 and CDR2 are SGDLS and YYNGEE. CDR3 in DNA: TGTGCCAGCAGCGTAGGGGACCCGGGCGCGATATCCGGGGGCACTGAAGCTTTCTTT. Translation gives CASSVGDPGAISGGTEAFF. The variable domain in full, completed from reference TRBV9 and TRBJ1-1, reads DSGVTQTPKHLITATGQRVTLRCSPRSGDLSVYWYQQSLDQGLQFLIQYYNGEERAKGNILERFSAQQFPDLHSELNLSSLELGDSALYFCASSVGDPGAISGGTEAFFGQGTRLTVV.

The V call is TRBV4-1, the J call TRBJ1-1; D ambiguous. The V gene's germline CDR1 is MGHRA and CDR2 YSYEKL. V was trimmed by 3 bases and J by 3 bases, leaving 11 bases between them. The CDR3 has 14 residues. CDR3 DNA sequence: TGCGCCAGCAGCCAGGCCGACGGACACACTGAAGCTTTCTTT. It yields the protein CASSQADGHTEAFF.

The chain couples TRBV11-2 to TRBJ1-1; D is perhaps TRBD1 (5 bases). The CDR3 is 14 amino acids. Germline V lookup: CDR1 SGHAT, CDR2 FQNNGV. The V end was cut by 4 bases, the J end by 7 bases, with 16 bases between. CDR3 residues: CASSSRVGSNEAFF. The CDR3 DNA reads TGTGCCAGCAGCTCCAGGGTAGGGTCCAATGAAGCTTTCTTT.

V and J are TRBV5-6 and TRBJ1-3; D may be TRBD1 (6 bases). Germline assignment: CDR1 SGHDT and CDR2 YYEEEE. The CDR3 loop spans 14 amino acids. V was shortened by 1 base and J by 4 bases, with 9 bases between the two germline ends. The CDR3 region is CASSLWGPGNTIYF. The CDR3 DNA is TGTGCCAGCAGCTTGTGGGGGCCAGGAAACACCATATATTTT.

The chain joins TRBV25-1 to TRBJ2-1; D is undetermined. CDR1 MGHDK and CDR2 SYGVNS come from the germline V gene. The CDR3 is made up of 15 amino acids. Trimming took 3 bases from V and 6 from J, leaving 15 bases between them. In DNA form, the CDR3 reads TGTGCCAGCAGTGAGATAGATAGAGTACTCAATGAGCAGTTCTTC. Its translation is CASSEIDRVLNEQFF.

A few counts support this clone. The V gene is TRBV2, the J gene TRBJ2-2; D is perhaps TRBD1 (6 bases). V was pared by 9 bases and J by 5 bases, with 16 bases between. CDR3 size: 14 residues. The V gene's germline CDR1 is SNHLY and CDR2 FYNNEI. This CDR3 is CARGGQGWTGELFF. The CDR3 DNA sequence: TGTGCCAGAGGGGGTCAAGGATGGACCGGGGAGCTGTTTTTT.

V is TRBV5-4 and J is TRBJ1-5, with 8 bases fitting TRBD1. From germline, CDR1 is SGHNT and CDR2 YYREEE (reference sequence). The CDR3 loop spans 16 amino acids. The V and J ends lost 2 bases and 4 bases, in that order; junction bases with no gene match: 8. The chain's CDR3 is CASSLDGQGRNQPQHF. The CDR3 DNA sequence: TGTGCCAGCAGCTTAGACGGACAGGGTCGAAATCAGCCCCAGCATTTT.

This chain links TRBV7-3 with TRBJ2-7, with a possible D match to TRBD1 (6 bases). Trimming took 1 base from V and 3 from J, leaving 16 bases between them. This CDR3 is 16 amino acids long. Germline-derived CDR1 and CDR2 are SGHTA and FQGTGA. The CDR3 region is CASSLIGGPGDYEQYF. The CDR3 DNA reads TGTGCCAGCAGCTTAATAGGGGGACCCGGGGACTACGAGCAGTACTTC.

The rearrangement uses TRBV4-3 and TRBJ1-3; D might be TRBD1 (5 bases). The V end was cut by 2 bases, the J end by 0 bases, with 8 bases between. From germline, CDR1 is LGHNA and CDR2 YSLEER. The CDR3 loop spans 15 amino acids. CDR3 nucleotides: TGCGCCAGCAGCCAATCAACAGGCTCTGGAAACACCATATATTTT. Translating gives CASSQSTGSGNTIYF.

This sequence joins TRBV10-3 and TRBJ2-5; D is uncertain. CDR3 length: 15 residues. Trimming removed 3 bases from V and 3 bases from J, with 14 bases in between. Germline CDR1 reads ENHRY; CDR2 reads SYGVKD. CDR3 DNA sequence: TGTGCCATCAGTGAAGGAAGGGCTTGGGAAGAGACCCAGTACTTC. The encoded protein is CAISEGRAWEETQYF.

The rearrangement uses TRBV11-2 and TRBJ2-1, with 15 bases fitting TRBD2. Germline V gene sequence: CDR1 SGHAT, CDR2 FQNNGV. This CDR3 region has 15 residues. The V gene end was trimmed by 5 bases and the J gene end by 12 bases; junction bases not matched to a gene: 8. CDR3 in amino acids: CASSRGLAGGSWQFF. CDR3 nucleotide sequence: TGTGCCAGCAGCAGGGGACTAGCGGGGGGATCCTGGCAGTTCTTC.

V usage is TRBV10-2 and J usage is TRBJ2-7, with 12 nucleotides matching TRBD2. This CDR3 is 15 amino acids long. Trimming cost V 7 bases and J 1 base; bases outside gene matches: 5. Per germline, CDR1 WSHSY and CDR2 SAAADI. The CDR3 reads CASIMTSGGSYEQYF. CDR3 DNA sequence: TGCGCCAGCATCATGACTAGCGGGGGTTCCTACGAGCAGTACTTC.

This chain uses TRBV27 with TRBJ1-2, with 8 nucleotides matching TRBD1. Germline V CDR1 and CDR2: MNHEY, SMNVEV (reference sequence). The CDR3 totals 15 residues. V trimming: 8 bases; J trimming: 4 bases; junction bases outside the gene matches: 12. CDR3: CASGPQQGAIYGYTF. The CDR3 DNA is TGTGCCAGCGGCCCTCAGCAGGGGGCGATCTATGGCTACACCTTC.

The chain recombines TRBV6-2 or TRBV6-3 with TRBJ1-2, with 7 bases matching TRBD1. V lost 6 bases, J lost 4 bases, and 20 bases stayed unmatched. This CDR3 is built from 18 residues. Germline-derived CDR1 and CDR2 are MNHEY and SVGEGT. The CDR3 DNA follows: TGTGCCAGCAGCCCTATTGGACAGGCTAGATCGCGGAGCTATGGCTACACCTTC. Amino acids: CASSPIGQARSRSYGYTF.